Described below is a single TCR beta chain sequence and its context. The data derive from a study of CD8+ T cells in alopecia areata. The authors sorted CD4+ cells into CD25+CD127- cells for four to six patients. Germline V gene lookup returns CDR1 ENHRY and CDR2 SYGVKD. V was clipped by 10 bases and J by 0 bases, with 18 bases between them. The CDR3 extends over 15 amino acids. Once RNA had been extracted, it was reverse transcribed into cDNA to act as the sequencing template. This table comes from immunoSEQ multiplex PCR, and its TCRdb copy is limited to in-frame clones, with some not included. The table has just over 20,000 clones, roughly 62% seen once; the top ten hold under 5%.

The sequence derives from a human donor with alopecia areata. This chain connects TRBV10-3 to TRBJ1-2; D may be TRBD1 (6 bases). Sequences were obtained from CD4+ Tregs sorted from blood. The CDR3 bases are TGTGCCACCGGTCTGGGACAACGGGCTAACTATGGCTACACCTTC. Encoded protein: CATGLGQRANYGYTF.